Listed below are T cell receptor beta chains from one sample, sequenced in a study of PD-1 blockade in classical Hodgkin lymphoma. Clones were read by immunoSEQ multiplex PCR, and TCRdb kept only the in-frame ones, dropping some. The sample yields about 100,000 clones, approximately 83% seen once. Sequenced material: peripheral blood mononuclear cells (PBMCs), taken at baseline. All receptors derive from a human donor with classical Hodgkin lymphoma. Each CDR3 is given with its conserved first and last residue. A D gene is named only where the DNA matches it firmly. Expanded clones get a size class; other rows say once, few or many, or leave the size out.

D	V	size	J	CDR3	DNA
TRBD2	TRBV29-1	once	TRBJ2-1	CSVAGLAGSNEQFF	TGCAGCGTCGCGGGACTAGCGGGATCTAATGAGCAGTTCTTC
NA	TRBV7-2	NA	TRBJ2-5	CASSLDVGDETQYF	TGTGCCAGCAGCTTAGACGTGGGAGATGAGACCCAGTACTTC
NA	TRBV10-3	NA	TRBJ2-3	CAISEEQGHTQYF	TGTGCCATCAGTGAGGAACAGGGTCATACGCAGTATTTT
TRBD1	TRBV11-2	NA	TRBJ2-7	CASSQRGLNYEQYF	TGTGCCAGCAGCCAGAGGGGGCTGAACTACGAGCAGTACTTC
TRBD2	TRBV5-1	NA	TRBJ2-3	CASSLRSGRAFADTQYF	TGCGCCAGCAGCTTGAGGAGCGGGAGGGCCTTCGCAGATACGCAGTATTTT
TRBD2	TRBV30	NA	TRBJ2-2	CAWSRLAGGPGELFF	TGTGCCTGGAGCCGACTAGCGGGAGGCCCCGGGGAGCTGTTTTTT
TRBD2	TRBV5-1	NA	TRBJ2-2	CASSDPRDRLAGVTGELFF	TGCGCCAGCAGCGACCCCCGGGACAGATTAGCGGGAGTTACCGGGGAGCTGTTTTTT
TRBD1	TRBV7-6	NA	TRBJ1-5	CASSSRTGDQPQHF	TGTGCCAGCAGCTCCCGGACAGGGGATCAGCCCCAGCATTTT
NA	TRBV6-5	NA	TRBJ1-4	CASSYRRVPEKLFF	TGTGCCAGCAGTTACCGCAGGGTCCCTGAAAAACTGTTTTTT
TRBD2	TRBV14	NA	TRBJ2-2	CASSLIAGPAGELFF	TGTGCCAGCAGCCTAATAGCGGGACCGGCCGGGGAGCTGTTTTTT
NA	TRBV5-1	few	TRBJ1-2	CASSLGVSSGYTF	TGCGCCAGCAGCTTGGGGGTCAGCTCCGGCTACACCTTC
NA	TRBV5-6	NA	TRBJ2-7	CARPRTVKAGQYF	TGTGCCCGCCCTAGGACGGTAAAAGCGGGGCAGTACTTC
NA	TRBV5-8	NA	TRBJ2-4	CASSPGDHTKNIQYF	TGTGCCAGCAGCCCTGGGGACCACACCAAAAACATTCAGTACTTC
TRBD2	TRBV10-3	NA	TRBJ2-1	CATGLAFNEQFF	TGTGCCACCGGACTAGCCTTCAATGAGCAGTTCTTC
NA	TRBV29-1	NA	TRBJ2-2	CSVEDRGAGNTGELFF	TGCAGCGTTGAAGATCGTGGGGCGGGAAACACCGGGGAGCTGTTTTTT
NA	TRBV7-3	few	TRBJ2-3	CASSRGGTQYF	TGTGCCTCCTCCCGAGGAGGAACGCAGTATTTT
TRBD2	TRBV6-1	NA	TRBJ2-3	CASSELAGWYDTQYF	TGTGCCAGCAGTGAACTAGCGGGGTGGTACGATACGCAGTATTTT
NA	TRBV9	NA	TRBJ2-2	CASSVVRGAGELFF	TGTGCCAGCAGCGTAGTCCGTGGGGCCGGGGAGCTGTTTTTT
NA	TRBV11-2	NA	TRBJ1-4	CASSPVGVNEKLFF	TGTGCCAGCAGCCCGGTTGGGGTGAATGAAAAACTGTTTTTT
NA	TRBV28	NA	TRBJ2-7	CASTSFREQYF	TGTGCCAGCACTAGCTTCCGCGAGCAGTACTTC
NA	TRBV7-2	NA	TRBJ2-5	CASSSTGRDFGGTQYF	TGTGCCAGCAGCTCAACCGGCCGTGATTTTGGGGGGACCCAGTACTTC
TRBD2	TRBV11-3	NA	TRBJ2-3	CASSLGVAGKDTQYF	TGTGCCAGCAGCTTAGGGGTAGCGGGAAAGGATACGCAGTATTTT
NA	TRBV18	NA	TRBJ2-1	CASSPSGVKNNEQFF	TGTGCCAGCTCACCCTCAGGGGTAAAAAACAATGAGCAGTTCTTC
TRBD2	TRBV9	NA	TRBJ2-5	CASSSTSGRAGETQYF	TGTGCCAGCAGCAGCACTAGCGGGAGGGCCGGGGAGACCCAGTACTTC
NA	TRBV15	NA	TRBJ2-5	CATSPGEETQYF	TGTGCCACCAGCCCAGGGGAAGAGACCCAGTACTTC
NA	TRBV6-5	NA	TRBJ2-3	CASSYSAAYTDTQYF	TGTGCCAGCAGTTACTCGGCGGCATACACAGATACGCAGTATTTT
TRBD1	TRBV2	NA	TRBJ1-1	CASQSLTGDSEAFF	TGTGCCAGCCAGTCTTTGACAGGGGATTCTGAAGCTTTCTTT
TRBD1	TRBV27	once	TRBJ1-2	CASSLWGQGGSGYTF	TGTGCCAGCAGTTTATGGGGACAGGGCGGTAGTGGCTACACCTTC
NA	TRBV27	NA	TRBJ1-6	CASSLSPGTPNSPLHF	TGTGCCAGCAGTTTATCGCCCGGGACCCCTAATTCACCCCTCCACTTT
TRBD1	TRBV7-9	NA	TRBJ1-4	CASSPRGAASNEKLFF	TGTGCCAGCAGCCCCAGGGGGGCAGCCTCTAATGAAAAACTGTTTTTT
NA	TRBV28	few	TRBJ1-2	CASSKDRYYGYTF	TGTGCCAGCAGCAAAGACAGATACTATGGCTACACCTTC
NA	TRBV19	NA	TRBJ1-5	CASSIDRGRQPQHF	TGTGCCAGTAGTATAGATCGAGGGCGTCAGCCCCAGCATTTT
TRBD1	TRBV5-1	NA	TRBJ1-1	CASSAKPGTGGNTEAFF	TGCGCCAGCAGCGCAAAACCCGGGACAGGGGGCAACACTGAAGCTTTCTTT
TRBD2	TRBV7-2	NA	TRBJ2-1	CASSFQAGGVNEQFF	TGTGCCAGCAGCTTTCAGGCGGGGGGGGTCAATGAGCAGTTCTTC
TRBD2	TRBV19	few	TRBJ2-7	CASRFSAGTDEQYF	TGTGCCAGTAGATTTTCAGCGGGAACGGACGAGCAGTACTTC
NA	TRBV11-2	NA	TRBJ2-7	CASSLLGPYEQYF	TGTGCCAGCAGCTTGCTGGGTCCCTACGAGCAGTACTTC
TRBD2	TRBV7-2	NA	TRBJ2-3	CASSGRTSGTDTQYF	TGTGCCAGCAGCGGCAGGACTAGCGGGACAGATACGCAGTATTTT
NA	TRBV6-6	NA	TRBJ1-3	CASSYSGSTGNTIYF	TGTGCCAGCAGTTACTCTGGCAGCACTGGAAACACCATATATTTT
NA	TRBV13	NA	TRBJ1-1	CASSLEGGAPNTEAFF	TGTGCCAGCAGCCTAGAGGGGGGGGCACCTAACACTGAAGCTTTCTTT
NA	TRBV25-1	NA	TRBJ2-7	CASTPAGRQAEQYF	TGTGCCAGCACCCCGGCGGGGCGTCAGGCCGAGCAGTACTTC
NA	TRBV19	few	TRBJ1-5	CASSIGAANQPQHF	TGTGCCAGTAGTATTGGGGCAGCCAATCAGCCCCAGCATTTT
NA	TRBV11-3	NA	TRBJ2-7	CASSLGSGAEQYF	TGTGCCAGCAGCTTAGGGAGTGGGGCAGAGCAGTACTTC
NA	TRBV19	NA	TRBJ2-7	CASSLSGPYEQYF	TGTGCCAGTAGCCTCTCTGGTCCCTACGAGCAGTACTTC
NA	TRBV10-3	few	TRBJ2-7	CAISEGVEGEQYF	TGTGCCATCAGTGAGGGGGTTGAGGGCGAGCAGTACTTC
TRBD2	TRBV19	NA	TRBJ2-2	CASSRRLAEGAGELFF	TGTGCCAGTAGCCGTAGACTAGCGGAGGGGGCCGGGGAGCTGTTTTTT
NA	TRBV6-6	NA	TRBJ2-7	CASSYGPRGEQYF	TGTGCCAGCAGTTACGGTCCAAGGGGCGAGCAGTACTTC
NA	TRBV30	NA	TRBJ2-3	CAWSEGGSDTQYF	TGTGCCTGGAGTGAGGGGGGGAGTGATACGCAGTATTTT